The 8 T cell receptor beta chains in this list originate from one sample, sequenced in a study of vaccination and CD4 T cells after COVID-19. The Oncomine TCR Beta short-read assay sequenced DNA from cultured CD4+ T cells. Researchers extracted genomic DNA from CD4+ T cells that had been cultured. TCRdb reprocessed the PCR reads via MiXCR and lists one record per CDR3 protein. The table records about 9,000 distinct CDR3 sequences, over 30% of them present only once. The antigens for these receptors are not known. As to treatment: approximately nine-day PBMC culture with coronavirus spike peptide pools or control peptides (ViraFEST assay). Before the COVID-19 pandemic (2011-2018), CD4+ T cells were obtained from the unexposed donor. Sequencing was performed on CD4+ T cells from blood, cultured in vitro. The receptors originated from a human donor in good health.

In this sample, this clonotype turned up a few times. The rearrangement links TRBV6-2 or TRBV6-3 to TRBJ1-2; D is undetermined. Trimming shortened V by 2 bases and J by 2 bases, and 15 bases separated the two germline ends. This CDR3 comprises 16 residues. From germline, CDR1 is MNHEY and CDR2 SVGEGT. The CDR3 loop is CASSYGGQEWNYGYTF. The DNA for the CDR3 is TGTGCCAGCAGTTACGGAGGCCAAGAATGGAACTATGGCTACACCTTC.

J is TRBJ2-1 and V is TRBV20-1; tentatively, D is TRBD1 (5 bases). Trimming shortened V by 0 bases and J by 7 bases, and 13 bases separated the two germline ends. This CDR3 comprises 14 residues. The germline V gene has CDR1 DFQATT and CDR2 SNEGSKA (reference sequence). CDR3 sequence (DNA): TGCAGTGCTAGAGATCACCCAGGGCTTAATGAGCAGTTCTTC. Its protein is CSARDHPGLNEQFF.

This clonotype was counted only a few times. V and J are TRBV27 and TRBJ1-6, with 11 positions matching TRBD1. Per germline, CDR1 MNHEY and CDR2 SMNVEV (reference sequence). The V segment lost 2 bases and the J segment 6 bases; nucleotides outside the gene matches: 6. The CDR3 has 17 residues. Here the CDR3 DNA reads TGTGCCAGCAGTTTAAGGGGGACAGGGGGTTTTAATTCACCCCTCCACTTT. Encoded protein: CASSLRGTGGFNSPLHF.

J is TRBJ2-7 and V is TRBV27; no firm D call. Trimming took 5 bases from V and 3 from J, leaving 8 bases between them. The V gene's germline CDR1 is MNHEY and CDR2 SMNVEV (reference sequence). The CDR3 has 12 residues. The CDR3 here is CASSLTGYEQYF. The CDR3 DNA is TGTGCCAGCAGTCTTACCGGCTACGAGCAGTACTTC.

The chain uses TRBV20-1 and TRBJ1-3; perhaps TRBD1 as D (5 bases). V dropped 6 bases and J dropped 0 bases, with 18 bases sitting between them. The CDR3 contains 16 residues. Germline values: CDR1 DFQATT, CDR2 SNEGSKA (reference sequence). The CDR3 is CSAQRGNEHSGNTIYF. In DNA form, the CDR3 reads TGCAGTGCCCAAAGGGGAAACGAACACTCTGGAAACACCATATATTTT.

This clonotype was recorded a few times. The rearrangement uses TRBV7-6 and TRBJ1-1; D remains ambiguous. The germline CDR1 and CDR2 sequences are SGHVS and FNYEAQ. This CDR3 is 14 amino acids long. The V end was cut by 5 bases, the J end by 10 bases, with 20 bases between. CDR3 residues: CASSPSDGGGRAFF. DNA of the CDR3: TGTGCCAGCAGCCCCTCGGACGGAGGAGGTAGAGCTTTCTTT.

There are a few counts of this clonotype. The chain couples TRBV20-1 to TRBJ1-6, with 10 nucleotides matching TRBD1. The CDR3 sequence is 15 residues long. Germline values: CDR1 DFQATT, CDR2 SNEGSKA (reference sequence). Trimming at V came to 6 bases and at J to 9 bases, leaving 11 bases not matched to a gene. The CDR3 protein is CSARDRGFLGSPLHF. The CDR3 DNA reads TGCAGTGCCCGGGACAGGGGTTTTTTGGGTTCACCCCTCCACTTT.

The sample holds a few counts of this clonotype. The chain has TRBV7-3 and TRBJ2-2; no clear D. Germline-derived CDR1 and CDR2 are SGHTA and FQGTGA. The CDR3 has 16 amino acids. V was shortened by 2 bases and J by 1 base, with 11 bases between the two germline ends. The CDR3 DNA sequence: TGTGCCAGCAGCTTAGCGGTCCCGGGGAACACCGGGGAGCTGTTTTTT. Translating it yields CASSLAVPGNTGELFF.